This TCR beta chain comes out of a study of T cells in Graves' hyperthyroidism and ophthalmopathy (dated by TCRdb to about 2019). About the investigation overall: Peripheral blood samples were taken at initial diagnosis, before any treatment was given. To identify TCR V-J signatures that set the groups apart, the researchers used a discovery cohort of 90 to 100 patients, made up of about 44 with Graves' ophthalmopathy and some 58 with stable Graves' hyperthyroidism. Whether ophthalmopathy could be predicted prospectively was tested in an independent validation cohort made up of roughly 19 hyperthyroidism patients plus 17 patients who later progressed to ophthalmopathy. The approximately 95 discovery patients were divided at random into training and test sets in a 7:3 ratio. The study also compared thyroid tissue and blood T-cell repertoires from about 6 Graves' hyperthyroidism patients. Following sampling, methimazole starting at 30 mg daily was given to hyperthyroidism patients, and high-dose intravenous methylprednisolone was given to ophthalmopathy patients. TCR Vbeta CDR3 sequencing of approximately 140 peripheral blood samples (over 40 ophthalmopathy, 75 or so hyperthyroidism and around 17 progressor patients) is reported in the paper.

The study at large found these results: Most expanded thyroid clonotypes (frequency above 0.001) were also detected in blood, suggesting blood repertoires may reflect thyroid immune responses. A 13 V-J signature model separated ophthalmopathy from stable hyperthyroidism, with approximately 87% sensitivity and 81.08% specificity in cross-validation and 80%/75% in testing. Sample size was not statistically predetermined, and investigators were not blinded to group allocation. During validation, the model predicted progression to ophthalmopathy a median of about 6.3 months ahead of onset, with around 70% sensitivity and 72.22% specificity.

Graves' hyperthyroidism was defined as stable when no progression to ophthalmopathy occurred over 18 months of follow-up. Hyperthyroidism patients were newly diagnosed, had a disease duration of under 2 months, and were aged 18 to 65 years. The study excluded patients with uncontrolled infections, other autoimmune diseases, pregnancy or lactation. Clinical symptoms, serum thyroxine and TRAb, thyroid ultrasound, and orbital computed tomography formed the basis for the diagnoses. PBMCs were isolated from 10 ml of fresh peripheral blood by Ficoll-Paque density gradient centrifugation. Total RNA was extracted using Trizol reagent, and RNA quality was assessed on an Agilent 2100 Bioanalyzer. Counted from cysteine to phenylalanine, this CDR3 has 13 amino acids. Of all the DNA, just the CDR3 is kept, 39 bases in frame from base 1. Sequences MNHEY (CDR1) and SMNVEV (CDR2) are obtained from the germline V gene (reference sequence). V was cut back by 11 bases and J by 7 bases, leaving a gap of 15 bases between them.

As regards this clonotype: Its antigen specificity is not known. Base qualities were left out, and no much larger clone turns up one base away.

The TCR beta CDR3 regions were amplified from the RNA transcripts. The TCR CDR3 was subjected to a first round of RT-PCR using the HTBI primer set and the Qiagen OneStep RT-PCR kit. Libraries were constructed in a second round of multiplex PCR, after which size selection and purification were performed. The libraries were sequenced on an Illumina HiSeq2000 using paired-end 100 bp reads. Per the authors' processing: Raw data were processed with SOAPnuke, discarding reads with adapters, uncalled bases, mean Phred below 15, or no exact constant-primer or identifier match. COPE v1.2.5 was used to merge the high-quality paired reads, and each unique nucleotide sequence was defined as a clonotype. Clonotypes were aligned to IMGT TRBV, TRBD and TRBJ reference segments using MiTCR v1.1. Only V-J combinations with frequency above 0.0001, covering 99.2% of repertoires, were analysed. The TCS score was defined as F50 (clonal expansion) divided by E x V (chaos), with BLOSUM62-based TCRdist calculated between CDR3 peptides within each V-J. Welch's t-statistics and random forest reduced roughly 540 V-J features to 13, which were used in a naive Bayes classifier (R e1071). The public reads were reanalyzed by TCRdb: fastp trimming at Q25, MiXCR alignment, in-frame beta chains only. A single entry per CDR3 protein holds the most common genes and DNA from its merged rows. TCRdb's processing, not the authors', yielded these V and J calls. A total of fewer than 350,000 distinct CDR3 sequences appear in this sample, approximately 18% of them only once. The ten largest account for around 54% of the sample.

Input material: blood. The chain was built from TRBV27 and TRBJ1-6, with the D gene uncertain. This TCR was recovered from a woman between 50 and 59 years old with Graves' hyperthyroidism. The bases are TGTGCCCCCCTCGACGGAAAGAATTCACCCCTCCACTTT. Its coded protein is CAPLDGKNSPLHF.